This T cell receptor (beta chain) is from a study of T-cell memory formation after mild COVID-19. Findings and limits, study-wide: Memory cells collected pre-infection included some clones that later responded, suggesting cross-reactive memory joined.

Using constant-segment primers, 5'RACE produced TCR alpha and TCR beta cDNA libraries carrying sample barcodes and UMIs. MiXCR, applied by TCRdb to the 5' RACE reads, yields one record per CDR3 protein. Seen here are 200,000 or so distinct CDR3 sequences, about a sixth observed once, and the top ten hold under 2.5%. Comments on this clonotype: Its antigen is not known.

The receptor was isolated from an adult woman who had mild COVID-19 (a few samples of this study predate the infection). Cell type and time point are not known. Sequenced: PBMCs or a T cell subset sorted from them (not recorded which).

CDR3 nucleotide sequence: TGCGCCAGCAGCTTGGGTAGGGGGGGCGCGACAGATACGCAGTATTTT. Translation: CASSLGRGGATDTQYF. The rearrangement links TRBV5-1 to TRBJ2-3; weak D call: TRBD2 (7 bases). Trimming pared 0 bases from V and 3 bases from J, leaving 14 bases between. This CDR3 spans 16 amino acids. Germline V gene lookup returns CDR1 SGHRS and CDR2 YFSETQ.